A single sample is the source of the 30 T cell receptor beta chains below, sequenced in a study of CD8+ T cells in alopecia areata. TCR sequencing used cDNA made by reverse transcription of extracted RNA. The table came from immunoSEQ multiplex PCR; TCRdb's copy has only in-frame clones and leaves some out. In the table there are fewer than 200,000 clones, 50% to 75% of which are singletons. Sequencing used CD4+ T cells sorted from blood, obtained at week 0. These receptors were collected from a human donor with alopecia areata.

This clone appeared a single time. V and J are TRBV29-1 and TRBJ1-2; D is ambiguous. The CDR3 length is 11 residues. Trimming removed 2 bases from V and 8 bases from J, with 9 bases in between. Per germline, CDR1 SQVTM and CDR2 ANQGSEA. CDR3 nucleotide sequence: TGCAGCGTTGAAAGTGCATGGGGCTACACCTTC. This codes for CSVESAWGYTF.

This clone was detected only a few times. This rearrangement joins TRBV11-3 to TRBJ1-1, with a tentative D call TRBD1 (5 bases). The germline V gene has CDR1 SGHNT and CDR2 YENEEA. This CDR3 has 13 amino acids. Trimming pared 3 bases from V and 5 bases from J, leaving 10 bases between. CDR3 nucleotides: TGTGCCAGCAGCTTTCAGGGAAGAACTGAAGCTTTCTTT. Its protein product is CASSFQGRTEAFF.

The chain employs TRBV29-1 and TRBJ2-5; 8 positions match TRBD2. V lost 4 bases, J lost 7 bases, and 14 bases stayed unmatched. This CDR3 is 15 amino acids long. The V gene's germline CDR1 is SQVTM and CDR2 ANQGSEA. The CDR3 DNA reads TGCAGCGTTGGACCTGTCCGGGGGGGCCTTGGGACCCAGTACTTC. As protein: CSVGPVRGGLGTQYF.

This rearrangement joins TRBV15 to TRBJ2-3; 9 bases match TRBD1. J was trimmed by 3 bases and V by 1 base; bases with no gene match: 8. Germline CDR1 and CDR2: LNHNV and YYDKDF (reference sequence). This CDR3 is built from 17 residues. The CDR3 is CATSRASDRGWTDTQYF. The CDR3 DNA reads TGTGCCACCAGCAGAGCGTCGGACAGGGGATGGACAGATACGCAGTATTTT. The whole variable domain, filled in from reference TRBV15 and TRBJ2-3, reads DAMVIQNPRYQVTQFGKPVTLSCSQTLNHNVMYWYQQKSSQAPKLLFHYYDKDFNNEADTPDNFQSRRPNTSFCFLDIRSPGLGDTAMYLCATSRASDRGWTDTQYFGPGTRLTVL.

Only a few counts were recorded for this clone. This chain uses TRBV6-6 with TRBJ1-6, with TRBD1 identical over 8 bases. The V and J ends lost 2 bases and 9 bases, in that order; junction bases with no gene match: 9. The CDR3 is 16 residues long. Germline loops: CDR1 MNHNY, CDR2 SVGAGI (reference sequence). The DNA for the CDR3 is TGTGCCAGCAGTTACCCCCAGGACAGGGCCTCTTCACCCCTCCACTTT. Translating it yields CASSYPQDRASSPLHF.

The chain has TRBV29-1 and TRBJ2-5; D is undetermined. The V gene lost 4 bases and the J gene lost 5 bases, with 14 bases spanning the gap. CDR3 length: 13 amino acids. Looked up from germline, CDR1 is SQVTM and CDR2 is ANQGSEA. The CDR3 reads CSVGSSSGETQYF. The CDR3, as DNA: TGCAGCGTTGGTTCTTCGAGTGGGGAGACCCAGTACTTC.

This rearrangement joins TRBV30 to TRBJ1-5; D uncertain. The length of the CDR3 is 16 residues. Trimming removed 5 bases from V and 0 bases from J, with 17 bases in between. Germline CDR1 reads GTSNPN; CDR2 reads SVGIG (reference sequence). The chain's CDR3 is CAWSVGGGPSNQPQHF. As DNA, the CDR3 is TGTGCCTGGTCGGTGGGAGGAGGGCCTAGCAATCAGCCCCAGCATTTT.

This clone appeared a single time. This chain connects TRBV4-2 to TRBJ1-5; D remains unclear. V lost 0 bases, J lost 5 bases, and 5 bases lay in between. In germline, CDR1 is LGHNA, CDR2 YNFKEQ. The CDR3 covers 13 residues. The CDR3 DNA is TGTGCCAGCAGCCAAGAGTGGGATCAGCCCCAGCATTTT. It translates to CASSQEWDQPQHF.

Worth noting for this clone: Distinct nucleotide sequences in the sample also encode this CDR3. CDR3 sequence: CSVGTYEQYF. CDR3 nucleotide sequence: TGCAGCGTGGGGACCTACGAGCAGTACTTC. The chain combines TRBV29-1 with TRBJ2-7; no clear D gene. The germline gives CDR1 SQVTM, CDR2 ANQGSEA. This CDR3 has 10 residues. V was trimmed by 6 bases and J by 2 bases, leaving 5 bases between them.

This clone was found once. This chain links TRBV7-9 with TRBJ1-5, with a possible D match to TRBD1 (6 bases). CDR3 length equals 13 residues. Between the trimmed V and J ends, which lost 8 bases and 3 bases, there was a span of 11 bases. Per germline, CDR1 SEHNR and CDR2 FQNEAQ (reference sequence). CDR3 DNA: TGTGCCAGCGGCGGGACAATCAATCAGCCCCAGCATTTT. It is translated as CASGGTINQPQHF. The variable domain in full, completed from reference TRBV7-9 and TRBJ1-5, reads DTGVSQNPRHKITKRGQNVTFRCDPISEHNRLYWYRQTLGQGPEFLTYFQNEAQLEKSRLLSDRFSAERPKGSFSTLEIQRTEQGDSAMYLCASGGTINQPQHFGDGTRLSIL.

The CDR3: CSVIRTYEQYF. CDR3 DNA: TGCAGCGTTATCAGAACCTACGAGCAGTACTTC. This rearrangement joins TRBV29-1 to TRBJ2-7; no definite D call. The V end lost 5 bases, the J end lost 2 bases, and 7 bases lay between the germline ends. Germline assignment: CDR1 SQVTM and CDR2 ANQGSEA. There are 11 residues in the CDR3.

This chain links TRBV29-1 with TRBJ1-2; no firm D call. The CDR3 covers 13 residues. Per germline, CDR1 SQVTM and CDR2 ANQGSEA. Deletions cut 0 bases from V and 4 bases from J, with 9 bases between. The CDR3 loop reads CSVEEVRSYGYTF. CDR3 DNA sequence: TGCAGCGTTGAAGAGGTCAGAAGCTATGGCTACACCTTC.

This clone was counted only a few times. The chain employs TRBV10-3 and TRBJ2-3; D tentatively reads TRBD1 or TRBD2 (6 bases each). CDR3 length: 13 amino acids. Germline loops: CDR1 ENHRY, CDR2 SYGVKD. V gave up 4 bases and J gave up 2 bases, with 7 bases separating them. The CDR3, as DNA: TGTGCCATCAGTGGGGGGGCCACAGATACGCAGTATTTT. Protein sequence: CAISGGATDTQYF.

The V call is TRBV4-1, the J call TRBJ1-5; possibly TRBD1 for D (5 bases). Germline V gives CDR1 MGHRA, CDR2 YSYEKL. This CDR3 region has 15 residues. V lost 4 bases, J lost 4 bases, and 14 bases lay in between. The CDR3 is CASSRFGDPNQPQHF. CDR3 coding DNA: TGCGCCAGCAGCCGCTTTGGGGACCCTAATCAGCCCCAGCATTTT.

V is TRBV19 and J is TRBJ2-4; TRBD2 is a possible D gene (6 bases). This CDR3 spans 14 amino acids. Germline CDR1 is LNHDA and CDR2 is SQIVND (reference sequence). Trimming stripped 2 bases from V and 7 bases from J, with 12 bases between. This CDR3 reads CASSITGDLNIQYF. CDR3 bases: TGTGCCAGTAGTATAACGGGGGACCTTAACATTCAGTACTTC.

J is TRBJ1-4 and V is TRBV7-9, with D uncertain. The length of the CDR3 is 14 residues. The germline gives CDR1 SEHNR, CDR2 FQNEAQ (reference sequence). Trimming took 0 bases from V and 11 from J, leaving 13 bases between them. Here the CDR3 DNA reads TGTGCCAGCAGCTTAGCCGGTTCGCGGGAGAAACTGTTTTTT. Residues: CASSLAGSREKLFF.

The CDR3: CSYRVGRINEQFF. The CDR3 coding sequence is TGCAGCTACCGAGTGGGGAGGATCAATGAGCAGTTCTTC. This sequence joins TRBV29-1 and TRBJ2-1, with D possibly matching TRBD2 (6 bases). V lost 8 bases to trimming and J lost 6 bases, with 17 bases between them. Germline-derived CDR1 and CDR2 are SQVTM and ANQGSEA. The CDR3 sequence is 13 residues long.

The V gene is TRBV4-1, the J gene TRBJ2-4; D remains unclear. This CDR3 spans 13 amino acids. The V end was cut by 8 bases, the J end by 5 bases, with 13 bases between. CDR1 is MGHRA and CDR2 is YSYEKL in the germline V gene. Written as DNA, the CDR3 is TGCGCCAGCCGTGGAGTCGGCGAAAACATTCAGTACTTC. Encoded protein: CASRGVGENIQYF.

The chain joins TRBV9 to TRBJ1-1; D unresolved. The CDR3 is made up of 13 amino acids. Germline V gene sequence: CDR1 SGDLS, CDR2 YYNGEE. Trimming took 4 bases from V and 5 from J, leaving 12 bases between them. The CDR3 DNA sequence: TGTGCCAGCAGCCCAACCCCGTGGACTGAAGCTTTCTTT. Translating gives CASSPTPWTEAFF.

This clone turned up a few times. V and J are TRBV30 and TRBJ2-3; 9 bases map to TRBD2. Germline lookup yields CDR1 GTSNPN and CDR2 SVGIG (reference sequence). The CDR3 contains 17 residues. After removal of 2 bases from V and 2 bases from J, the junction contained 11 bases not matched to a gene. The CDR3 protein is CAWSPTGAGGLTDTQYF. Written as DNA, the CDR3 is TGTGCCTGGAGTCCCACGGGGGCGGGGGGGCTCACAGATACGCAGTATTTT.

This chain connects TRBV7-2 to TRBJ1-2; a possible D gene is TRBD1 (5 bases). Trimming removed 5 bases at V and 4 bases at J, with 20 bases between. Germline values: CDR1 SGHTA, CDR2 FQGNSA. This CDR3 region has 16 residues. The CDR3: CASSPGGAGAGYGYTF. The CDR3 bases are TGTGCCAGCAGCCCGGGAGGGGCCGGAGCCGGCTATGGCTACACCTTC.

This chain links TRBV2 with TRBJ2-7; D is perhaps TRBD2 (5 bases). V gave up 3 bases and J gave up 6 bases, with 15 bases separating them. Germline V lookup: CDR1 SNHLY, CDR2 FYNNEI. The CDR3 runs to 14 residues. The CDR3 here is CASSEEMEVGEQYF. The CDR3 DNA sequence: TGTGCCAGCAGTGAGGAAATGGAGGTCGGCGAGCAGTACTTC.

The table lists this clone with many counts. The gene calls are TRBV6-1 and TRBJ2-1; the match to TRBD1 covers 9 bases. This CDR3 region has 12 residues. J was trimmed by 9 bases and V by 6 bases; bases with no gene match: 3. CDR1 and CDR2 from the germline V gene are MNHNS and SASEGT. CDR3 DNA sequence: TGTGCCAGCAGCTTGACAGGGGGTGAGCAGTTCTTC. Residues: CASSLTGGEQFF.

This chain connects TRBV25-1 to TRBJ2-1; either TRBD1 or TRBD2 may fit D (5 bases each). Trimming took off 3 bases at V and 6 bases at J, with 15 bases between the two ends. This CDR3 is 15 amino acids long. CDR1 and CDR2 from the germline V gene are MGHDK and SYGVNS. The CDR3 spells CASSDWGGGGNEQFF. As DNA, the CDR3 is TGTGCCAGCAGTGATTGGGGTGGTGGGGGCAATGAGCAGTTCTTC.

This clone was found a few times. CDR3 sequence reads: CASTILGMTKNIQYF. Here the CDR3 DNA reads TGCGCCAGCACCATTTTGGGGATGACCAAAAACATTCAGTACTTC. This chain uses TRBV23-1 with TRBJ2-4; D is undetermined. TRBV23-1 is flagged as an ORF with uncertain function. The V end lost 7 bases, the J end lost 2 bases, and 15 bases lay between the germline ends. The CDR3 consists of 15 residues.

The V and J genes are TRBV6-1 and TRBJ2-3, with D possibly being TRBD2 (5 bases). Trimming took off 6 bases at V and 2 bases at J, with 12 bases between the two ends. Germline V CDR1 and CDR2: MNHNS, SASEGT. CDR3 length: 14 amino acids. The chain's CDR3 is CASRDLRNTDTQYF. Here the CDR3 DNA reads TGTGCCAGCAGGGACTTGCGGAACACAGATACGCAGTATTTT.

Points on this clone: The conserved final phenylalanine or tryptophan is absent from the CDR3, which likely points to a read error. The limits of the CDR3 on the DNA are not certain, so only TCRdb's listed CDR3 is given. The chain links TRBV29-1 to TRBJ2-7; TRBD1, the table's D call, was not compared with the DNA. The germline V gene has CDR1 SQVTM and CDR2 ANQGSEA. A total of 11 residues make up the CDR3, ends included. CDR3 region: CSVDDVGQTFL.

The chain has TRBV29-1 and TRBJ2-1, with 7 bases fitting TRBD1. Trimming at V came to 8 bases and at J to 5 bases, leaving 12 bases not matched to a gene. CDR1 is SQVTM and CDR2 is ANQGSEA in the germline V gene. The CDR3 spans 14 residues. The CDR3 protein is CSKRGGDSHNEQFF. CDR3 in DNA: TGCAGCAAACGAGGGGGCGACAGTCACAATGAGCAGTTCTTC.

As DNA, the CDR3 is TGTGCCAGCCAGCATAAGGGTGCGCAGTATTTT. This gives the protein CASQHKGAQYF. The chain carries TRBV27 and TRBJ2-3; D is undetermined. This CDR3 comprises 11 residues. The ends were cut back, 8 bases at V and 10 bases at J, with 13 bases in the middle. The germline gives CDR1 MNHEY, CDR2 SMNVEV (reference sequence).

The chain carries TRBV4-1 and TRBJ2-3; possible D gene TRBD2, 6 bases. The CDR3 runs 15 residues. Germline CDR1 and CDR2: MGHRA and YSYEKL. V shed 1 base and J shed 2 bases, with 10 bases lying between them. In nucleotides, the CDR3 is TGCGCCAGCAGCCAAGTTGCGGGGACCACAGATACGCAGTATTTT. Its translation: CASSQVAGTTDTQYF.